This T cell receptor beta chain was sequenced for a study of blood T cell repertoires in COVID-19. Profiled with immunoSEQ multiplex PCR; TCRdb holds only in-frame clones, not every one. This table has hundreds of thousands of clones, roughly 89% appearing once. After removal of 3 bases from V and 2 bases from J, the junction contained 3 bases not matched to a gene. In germline, CDR1 is KGHSH, CDR2 LQKENI. The CDR3 length is 15 residues. Sequencing used PBMCs or T cells enriched from blood (not recorded which). The genes are TRBV18 and TRBJ2-1; 8 bases agree with TRBD2. This sequence originates from a woman aged 50 to 60 who had recovered from COVID-19. The CDR3 loop is CASSPLGLAYNEQFF. For the CDR3, the DNA is TGTGCCAGCTCACCTTTGGGACTAGCCTACAATGAGCAGTTCTTC.